This T cell receptor beta chain was found in a study of T cell responses to AZD1222 COVID-19 vaccine. Whole-study findings and limits: Once two AZD1222 doses were given, Spike-specific TCR breadth and depth went up.

Of note for this clone: The antigen remains unidentified.

V lost 1 base, J lost 3 bases, and 8 bases stayed unmatched. Germline CDR1 and CDR2: LGHDT and YNNKEL (reference sequence). The CDR3 has 16 residues. Sequenced by immunoSEQ multiplex PCR; TCRdb stores in-frame clones only, minus some. In the table there are some 71,000 clones, 84% of which are singletons. The TCR was taken from an adult in good health. This specimen consisted of peripheral blood, obtained on day 0 of AZD1222 vaccination. V is TRBV3-1 (or the pseudogene TRBV3-2) and J is TRBJ2-5, with 7 bases aligning to TRBD2. The CDR3 protein is CASSQGGSGWEETQYF. The CDR3 DNA sequence: TGTGCCAGCAGCCAAGGAGGTAGCGGGTGGGAAGAGACCCAGTACTTC.